What follows describes a single T cell receptor (beta chain). The antigen is undetermined. RNA was extracted from bulk tissue without any cell sorting. Chemotherapy-naive patients with new lung cancer underwent thoracic surgery in China, August–November 2014. The sample comes from a study of tumor and adjacent non-tumor tissue in lung cancer. Study in general: On average, productive TCRbeta reads reached about 4.17 million per sample. Study-wide findings and caveats: Patients with more diverse tumor TCRs had worse survival.

Three rounds of nested PCR, following a modified ARM-PCR protocol, produced the TCRbeta library. From the multiplex PCR reads, TCRdb called clonotypes with MiXCR, one entry per CDR3 protein. The data show roughly 150,000 distinct CDR3 sequences, with around 66% seen just once and around a sixth held by the top ten. After removal of 8 bases from V and 6 bases from J, the junction contained 15 bases not matched to a gene. The CDR3 covers 15 residues. CDR1 and CDR2 from the germline V gene are MGHRA and YSYEKL. This chain links TRBV4-1 with TRBJ2-5; 7 bases are a match to TRBD1. The sequence was collected from a man aged 60-69 years with small cell lung cancer. The sequenced sample consisted of lung tumor tissue. In DNA, the CDR3 is TGCGCCAGCGGCCTATCCTGGTACAGGGGAAAGACCCAGTACTTC. Encoded protein: CASGLSWYRGKTQYF.